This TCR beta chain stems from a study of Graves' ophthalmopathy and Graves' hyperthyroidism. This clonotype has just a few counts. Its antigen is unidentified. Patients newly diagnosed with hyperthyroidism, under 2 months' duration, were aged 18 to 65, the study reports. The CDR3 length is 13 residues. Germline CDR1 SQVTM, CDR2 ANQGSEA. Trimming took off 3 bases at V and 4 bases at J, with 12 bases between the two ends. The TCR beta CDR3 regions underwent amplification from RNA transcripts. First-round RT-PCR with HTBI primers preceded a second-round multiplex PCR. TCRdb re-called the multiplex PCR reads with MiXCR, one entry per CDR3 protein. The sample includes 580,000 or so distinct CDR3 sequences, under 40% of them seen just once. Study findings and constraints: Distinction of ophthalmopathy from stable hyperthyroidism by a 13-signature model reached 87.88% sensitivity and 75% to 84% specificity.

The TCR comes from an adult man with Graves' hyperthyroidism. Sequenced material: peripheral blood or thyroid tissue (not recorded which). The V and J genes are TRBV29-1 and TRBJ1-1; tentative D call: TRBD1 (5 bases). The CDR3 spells CSVDPGRGTEAFF. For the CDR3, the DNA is TGCAGCGTTGACCCAGGGCGGGGCACTGAAGCTTTCTTT. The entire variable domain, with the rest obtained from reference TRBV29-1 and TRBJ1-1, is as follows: SAVISQKPSRDICQRGTSLTIQCQVDSQVTMMFWYRQQPGQSLTLIATANQGSEATYESGFVIDKFPISRPNLTFSTLTVSNMSPEDSSIYLCSVDPGRGTEAFFGQGTRLTVV.